The 25 T cell receptor beta chains below come from one sample, sequenced in a study of identical twins. TCRdb reprocessed the 5' RACE reads with MiXCR, giving one entry per CDR3 protein. The data show hundreds of thousands of distinct CDR3 sequences, with around 21% seen just once and roughly 4.3% held by the top ten. The same data also went into a second study, on T cells expressing NK-cell markers.

Sequences were obtained from PBMCs. The receptors here all came from a woman in her late teens or twenties in good health.

This clonotype was counted ten times or more. The V call is TRBV12-3 or TRBV12-4, the J call TRBJ2-1; TRBD2 matches at 7 bases. With V trimmed by 10 bases and J by 8 bases, 11 bases remained unmatched. This CDR3 contains 13 residues. The CDR3 nucleotides read TGTGCCACGGGGAAGGGAGGGCCCTATGAGCAGTTCTTC. Its translation: CATGKGGPYEQFF.

The chain has TRBV20-1 and TRBJ1-1, with 9 nucleotides matching TRBD1. Germline V lookup: CDR1 DFQATT, CDR2 SNEGSKA (reference sequence). V was pared by 8 bases and J by 1 base, with 5 bases of the junction left unmatched. CDR3 length: 13 amino acids. As DNA, the CDR3 is TGCAGTACTACAGGGGGCCGGAACACTGAAGCTTTCTTT. It codes for CSTTGGRNTEAFF.

This clonotype came up a few times. The J gene is TRBJ2-1, the V gene TRBV29-1; TRBD2 aligns across 7 bases. The CDR3 has 14 amino acids. Germline CDR1 and CDR2: SQVTM and ANQGSEA. V gave up 7 bases and J gave up 5 bases; unmatched junction bases: 11. The CDR3 nucleotides read TGCAGCGCGAACCTACGGGGGGACCACAATGAGCAGTTCTTC. Its translation is CSANLRGDHNEQFF.

This chain connects TRBV5-1 to TRBJ2-5, with a possible D match to TRBD2 (6 bases). The CDR3 has 15 amino acids. Germline CDR1 and CDR2: SGHRS and YFSETQ. Trimming left V 1 base short and J 0 bases short, with 10 bases between. CDR3 nucleotides: TGCGCCAGCAGCTTGTTCGGGGGTCACCAAGAGACCCAGTACTTC. Encoded protein: CASSLFGGHQETQYF.

This clonotype has more than one count but fewer than ten. The rearrangement joins TRBV6-1 to TRBJ2-7, with D hard to call. Trimming stripped 5 bases from V and 2 bases from J, with 19 bases between. The germline CDR1 and CDR2 sequences are MNHNS and SASEGT. The CDR3 sequence is 16 residues long. The CDR3 DNA sequence: TGTGCCAGCAGTCTCCAAACCGGGCCTTTCCCCTACGAGCAGTACTTC. Amino acids: CASSLQTGPFPYEQYF.

The gene calls are TRBV6-4 and TRBJ1-2; perhaps TRBD1 as D (5 bases). The germline gives CDR1 MRHNA, CDR2 SNTAGT. V lost 0 bases and J lost 2, with 10 bases in between. The CDR3 is 15 residues long. CDR3: CASSDSRGFNYGYTF. CDR3 sequence (DNA): TGTGCCAGCAGTGACTCGAGGGGTTTCAACTATGGCTACACCTTC.

The count of this clonotype is one. This chain's CDR3 is CASSAGAAFF. In DNA form, the CDR3 reads TGTGCCAGCAGCGCAGGGGCCGCTTTCTTT. The chain uses TRBV7-9 and TRBJ1-1; D may be TRBD1 (6 bases). V was clipped by 5 bases and J by 11 bases, with 9 bases between them. Germline CDR1 is SEHNR and CDR2 is FQNEAQ (reference sequence). The CDR3 extends over 10 amino acids.

This clonotype occurred many times. This chain connects TRBV12-3 or TRBV12-4 to TRBJ1-1; 8 nucleotides agree with TRBD1. V dropped 3 bases and J dropped 0; count of bases not matched to a gene: 3. This CDR3 contains 15 residues. The CDR3 DNA reads as TGTGCCAGCAGTTTGGGACAGGCGATGAACACTGAAGCTTTCTTT. It translates to CASSLGQAMNTEAFF.

V gene TRBV27 combines with J gene TRBJ2-1; D uncertain. V was clipped by 0 bases and J by 6 bases, with 15 bases between them. The CDR3 runs 16 residues. The V gene's germline CDR1 is MNHEY and CDR2 SMNVEV (reference sequence). CDR3 sequence (DNA): TGTGCCAGCAGTTTATCCCAGACTTCCGCCGTCAATGAGCAGTTCTTC. This encodes CASSLSQTSAVNEQFF.

The V call is TRBV7-8, the J call TRBJ1-2, with D possibly matching TRBD1 (6 bases). This CDR3 has 15 amino acids. Per the germline V gene, CDR1 is SGHVS and CDR2 is FQNEAQ. Trimming pared 4 bases from V and 4 bases from J, leaving 16 bases between. The CDR3: CASSSSPGAGYGYTF. The CDR3 nucleotides are TGTGCCAGCAGCTCCTCCCCAGGGGCAGGCTATGGCTACACCTTC.

This clonotype came up many times. The rearrangement links TRBV7-2 to TRBJ2-5, with D unresolved. The ends were cut back, 2 bases at V and 10 bases at J, with 5 bases in the middle. Germline CDR1 reads SGHTA; CDR2 reads FQGNSA. The CDR3 loop spans 10 amino acids. CDR3 sequence reads: CASSLRIQYF. In DNA, the CDR3 is TGTGCCAGCAGCTTACGGATCCAGTACTTC.

The genes are TRBV12-3 or TRBV12-4 and TRBJ2-2; TRBD1 matches 7 bases. This CDR3 comprises 15 residues. J lost 4 bases, V lost 7 bases, and 9 bases had no gene match. CDR3 coding DNA: TGTGCCAGCACCTTGGGCGCAGGGGGCACCGGGGAGCTGTTTTTT. Translation: CASTLGAGGTGELFF.

This clonotype was counted between two and nine times. The chain uses TRBV2 and TRBJ1-1; D is unclear. CDR3 length: 16 amino acids. Looked up from germline, CDR1 is SNHLY and CDR2 is FYNNEI. Trimming removed 2 bases from V and 3 bases from J, with 16 bases in between. This CDR3 reads CASSEKYRGKDTEAFF. The CDR3 DNA reads as TGTGCCAGCAGTGAAAAGTATAGAGGGAAGGACACTGAAGCTTTCTTT.

J is TRBJ2-7 and V is TRBV20-1, with D perhaps assigned TRBD1 or TRBD2 (6 bases each). The CDR3 spans 13 residues. Germline V gene sequence: CDR1 DFQATT, CDR2 SNEGSKA (reference sequence). V lost 4 bases to trimming and J lost 1 base, with 11 bases between them. The CDR3 DNA reads as TGCAGTGCTACCGGGGGCCGTTCCTACGAGCAGTACTTC. This sequence encodes CSATGGRSYEQYF.

The chain is built from TRBV7-3 and TRBJ2-7; D perhaps matches TRBD1 (5 bases). This CDR3 is built from 15 residues. V dropped 0 bases and J dropped 6 bases, with 15 bases sitting between them. Germline CDR1 SGHTA, CDR2 FQGTGA. CDR3 in amino acids: CASSLTGQSGGEQYF. In DNA, the CDR3 is TGTGCCAGCAGCTTAACGGGGCAGTCTGGCGGCGAGCAGTACTTC.

V and J are TRBV5-4 and TRBJ2-5; possibly TRBD1 or TRBD2 for D (6 bases each). This CDR3 contains 15 residues. With 4 bases removed from V and 5 bases from J, the gap between germline ends came to 18 bases. Per the germline V gene, CDR1 is SGHNT and CDR2 is YYREEE (reference sequence). CDR3 amino acids: CASSAAGLGGETQYF. Written as DNA, the CDR3 is TGTGCCAGCAGCGCCGCGGGGTTAGGGGGGGAGACCCAGTACTTC.

The rearrangement links TRBV10-3 to TRBJ2-1; the match to TRBD2 covers 8 bases. Per the germline V gene, CDR1 is ENHRY and CDR2 is SYGVKD. Germline trimming cut 7 bases from V and 6 bases from J; bases unmatched to any gene: 5. CDR3 length: 13 residues. CDR3 protein: CAITQSGSNEQFF. CDR3 sequence (DNA): TGTGCCATCACCCAGAGCGGGAGCAATGAGCAGTTCTTC.

This clonotype has just a few counts. This chain links TRBV27 with TRBJ2-3; maybe TRBD1 (5 bases). This CDR3 comprises 15 residues. V lost 2 bases, J lost 4 bases, and 13 bases lay in between. Germline CDR1 MNHEY, CDR2 SMNVEV (reference sequence). CDR3 nucleotide sequence: TGTGCCAGCAGTTTAATAAGGGGATTAGCAGATACGCAGTATTTT. It specifies CASSLIRGLADTQYF.

This clonotype was counted only a few times. The CDR3 sequence is CASSELGGVNTEAFF. CDR3 sequence (DNA): TGTGCCAGCAGTGAATTAGGTGGGGTGAACACTGAAGCTTTCTTT. The chain couples TRBV2 to TRBJ1-1; D remains unclear. The V end was cut by 2 bases, the J end by 0 bases, with 10 bases between. Germline V gives CDR1 SNHLY, CDR2 FYNNEI. The CDR3 sequence is 15 residues long.

The gene calls are TRBV20-1 and TRBJ2-3; D could derive from TRBD1 or TRBD2 (5 bases each). The CDR3 contains 14 residues. Germline CDR1 is DFQATT and CDR2 is SNEGSKA (reference sequence). Trimming took off 7 bases at V and 1 base at J, with 15 bases between the two ends. The CDR3 nucleotides read TGCAGTGTTAGGGGCCGGGGACGCACAGATACGCAGTATTTT. Amino acid sequence: CSVRGRGRTDTQYF.

The chain carries TRBV5-1 and TRBJ2-3; tentatively, D is TRBD1 (6 bases). The V gene's germline CDR1 is SGHRS and CDR2 YFSETQ. The V gene lost 4 bases and the J gene lost 2 bases, with 14 bases spanning the gap. The CDR3 is 15 amino acids. CDR3 sequence (DNA): TGCGCCAGCAGCCGCCGGGACACCCTCACAGATACGCAGTATTTT. Translated, it gives CASSRRDTLTDTQYF. Supplemented by reference TRBV5-1 and TRBJ2-3, the full variable domain reads KAGVTQTPRYLIKTRGQQVTLSCSPISGHRSVSWYQQTPGQGLQFLFEYFSETQRNKGNFPGRFSGRQFSNSRSEMNVSTLELGDSALYLCASSRRDTLTDTQYFGPGTRLTVL.

This clonotype turned up a few times. The V gene is TRBV28, the J gene TRBJ1-3, with 7 bases aligning to TRBD1. V lost 11 bases and J lost 1; bases outside the gene matches: 2. CDR1 and CDR2 from the germline V gene are MDHEN and SYDVKM. This CDR3 is 12 amino acids long. CDR3 nucleotide sequence: TGTGCCCCGACAGGGTCTGGAAACACCATATATTTT. This codes for CAPTGSGNTIYF.

Many counts were recorded for this clonotype. CDR3 protein: CSVASPRGSRTGELFF. The CDR3 nucleotides are TGCAGCGTTGCTTCCCCCAGGGGTAGTAGGACCGGGGAGCTGTTTTTT. V usage is TRBV29-1 and J usage is TRBJ2-2, with TRBD1 as a possible D gene (6 bases). Germline values: CDR1 SQVTM, CDR2 ANQGSEA. This CDR3 has 16 amino acids. V was pared by 4 bases and J by 5 bases, with 20 bases between.

V usage is TRBV12-3 or TRBV12-4 and J usage is TRBJ2-1; D is ambiguous. Between the trimmed V and J ends, which lost 1 base and 10 bases, there was a span of 14 bases. The CDR3 consists of 14 residues. This CDR3 is CASSLGRARTEQFF. CDR3 bases: TGTGCCAGCAGTTTAGGCCGGGCTCGCACGGAGCAGTTCTTC.

The chain is built from TRBV15 and TRBJ2-1, with D perhaps assigned TRBD1 or TRBD2 (6 bases each). The CDR3 spans 17 residues. Trimming took off 0 bases at V and 2 bases at J, with 14 bases between the two ends. The V gene's germline CDR1 is LNHNV and CDR2 YYDKDF (reference sequence). This chain's CDR3 is CATSRDRGGLAYNEQFF. CDR3 in DNA: TGTGCCACCAGCAGAGATAGAGGGGGGCTCGCCTACAATGAGCAGTTCTTC.